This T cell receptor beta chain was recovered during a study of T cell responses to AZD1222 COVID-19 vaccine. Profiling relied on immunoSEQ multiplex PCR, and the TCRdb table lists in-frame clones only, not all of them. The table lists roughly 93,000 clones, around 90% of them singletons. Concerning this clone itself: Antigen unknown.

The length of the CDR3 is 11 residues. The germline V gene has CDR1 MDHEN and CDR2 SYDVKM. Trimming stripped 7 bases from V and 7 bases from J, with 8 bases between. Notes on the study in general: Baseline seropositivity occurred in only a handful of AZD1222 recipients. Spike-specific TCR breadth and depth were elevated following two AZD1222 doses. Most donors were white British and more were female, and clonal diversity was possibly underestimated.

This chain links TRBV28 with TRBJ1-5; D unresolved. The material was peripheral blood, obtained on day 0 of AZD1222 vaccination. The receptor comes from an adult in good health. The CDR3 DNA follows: TGTGCCAGCACCAGCCAGCAGCCCCAGCATTTT. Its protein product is CASTSQQPQHF. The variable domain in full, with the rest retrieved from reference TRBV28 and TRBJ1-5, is DVKVTQSSRYLVKRTGEKVFLECVQDMDHENMFWYRQDPGLGLRLIYFSYDVKMKEKGDIPEGYSVSREKKERFSLILESASTNQTSMYLCASTSQQPQHFGDGTRLSIL.